The T cell receptor (beta chain) described here comes from a study of shared clonotypes between healthy human individuals. Whole-study results and caveats: Owing to a small donor count, the genetic and exposure-history diversity represented was limited.

Germline assignment: CDR1 LNHNV and CDR2 YYDKDF (reference sequence). V was cut by 1 base and J by 8 bases, with 15 bases left in between. This CDR3 contains 15 residues. HIV-negative, healthy adults without recent acute infections or vaccinations were the donors. Genomic DNA from unsorted samples was obtained from around 88 million PBMCs (per sample). Genomic DNA belonging to each subset was distributed in equal measure over several immunoSEQ plates. Some clones are missing from TCRdb's copy, which holds only in-frame ones; the method was immunoSEQ multiplex PCR. In the table there are about 560,000 clones, roughly 79% of which are singletons. This clone was seen once. The antigen remains undetermined.

What was sequenced was PBMCs. The chain has TRBV15 and TRBJ2-1; D is unresolved. The clonotype was recovered from a woman aged 35 to 49 in good health. Some clones in this sample may be carry-over from other donors' samples. In nucleotides, the CDR3 is TGTGCCACCAGCAGAGGGGGAAGTGGAGTCTATGAGCAGTTCTTC. Translated, it gives CATSRGGSGVYEQFF.